This TCR beta chain was found in a study of blood T cell repertoires in COVID-19. The authors' processing: For nucleated cells, counts were estimated from reference gene primer amplification. The repertoire was sequenced with immunoSEQ multiplex PCR; TCRdb's copy has only in-frame clones and lacks some. From that table come the V and J calls and clone size; the DNA was used to work out D and trimming. The sample lists a few hundred thousand clones, roughly 90% occurring once. The CDR3 is 11 amino acids. CDR1 and CDR2 from the germline V gene are SGHKS and YYEKEE (reference sequence). The V end lost 7 bases, the J end lost 5 bases, and 8 bases lay between the germline ends.

V usage is TRBV5-5 and J usage is TRBJ2-3; no definite D call. This clonotype was sampled from a man aged 18-30 years with COVID-19, enrolled during active disease. The sample taken for sequencing was peripheral blood. The CDR3 coding sequence is TGTGCCAGCTTAACTGAAGATACGCAGTATTTT. It codes for CASLTEDTQYF.